Here is one T cell receptor (beta chain) with its context. Its antigen is still unknown. This specimen belongs to a study of cytomegalovirus exposure and HLA in healthy donors. CDR3 length equals 15 residues. Germline assignment: CDR1 SGDLS and CDR2 YYNGEE. V dropped 2 bases and J dropped 9; count of bases not matched to a gene: 8. Study findings and constraints: The authors enumerated over 150 TCR beta chains as linked to cytomegalovirus. Some public TCRs appeared in many individuals, while most sequences were rare. The classifier reportedly diagnosed cytomegalovirus status with high sensitivity and specificity.

Clones were sequenced by immunoSEQ multiplex PCR, and TCRdb holds only the in-frame ones, with some missing. Among some 170,000 clones listed, 86% were seen once. The source of this sequence is a man aged 18 to 29 in good health and CMV-seropositive. The specimen sequenced was PBMCs. The rearrangement uses TRBV9 and TRBJ2-7; 13 bases line up with TRBD2. The CDR3 DNA reads TGTGCCAGCAGCGTCGGACTAGCGGGAGTAGGGGTGCAGTACTTC. This translates into CASSVGLAGVGVQYF.